This T cell receptor (beta chain) was sequenced in a study of identifying expanded T cells in peripheral blood. The protocol was immunoSEQ multiplex PCR, while the TCRdb copy is restricted to in-frame clones and leaves out a portion. In the table there are approximately 85,000 clones, about four fifths of which are singletons. Healthy donors had no documented immune events, such as infections, while sampled. Overall study results and limits: Over approximately two and four weeks, about 16 and 19 clones changed, versus 1.2 between replicates. Clone count variance between roughly 2-week samples rose with total template count.

As regards this clone: Its antigen is undetermined.

J lost 1 base, V lost 6 bases, and 6 bases had no gene match. Germline-derived CDR1 and CDR2 are MDHEN and SYDVKM. The CDR3 is made up of 15 amino acids. This receptor was obtained from a person aged 18 to 70 in good health. The source material was blood. V is TRBV28 and J is TRBJ2-5, with 9 positions matching TRBD1. CDR3 amino acids: CASSSLTGGQETQYF. The CDR3 coding sequence is TGTGCCAGCAGCTCTTTGACAGGGGGCCAAGAGACCCAGTACTTC.